This TCR beta chain was obtained from a study of cytomegalovirus exposure and HLA in healthy donors. Worth noting for this clone: Antigen specificity is unknown.

General observations from the study: With further analysis later on, most CMV-associated TCR beta chains appeared HLA-restricted. A later analysis reportedly identified an Asian-associated ancestry cluster as carrying fewer N-insertions than the approximately 670-donor mean. Later analysis indicated greater clonal expansion among HLA-associated TCR beta chains than among equally common other chains. A list of about 160 TCR beta chains associated with cytomegalovirus was given.

V lost 6 bases and J 4 bases, leaving 4 bases between the germline ends. The CDR3 sequence is 11 residues long. The germline V gene has CDR1 MGHDK and CDR2 SYGVNS. Amplification used 60 Vbeta primers and 13 Jbeta primers. TCRdb's table, derived via immunoSEQ multiplex PCR, lists solely in-frame clones and lacks some. The table lists about 190,000 clones, roughly 84% of them singletons, with approximately 0.26% in the top ten. The rearrangement links TRBV25-1 to TRBJ2-1, with D unresolved. The receptor was isolated from a boy aged 5-17 years in good health and CMV-seronegative. What was sequenced was PBMCs. The CDR3 region is CASSRYNEQFF. The CDR3 DNA sequence: TGTGCCAGCAGCCGGTACAATGAGCAGTTCTTC.